Presented here are 13 T cell receptor beta chains from one specimen sequenced in a study of T-cell reconstitution after alpha-beta-depleted transplantation in children. Preparing the TCRbeta library involved the use of unique molecular identifiers. TCRdb reprocessed the PCR reads via MiXCR and lists one record per CDR3 protein. The sample shows approximately 130,000 distinct CDR3 sequences, more than 9.5% of them seen only once. Specimen: PBMCs, mostly from graft donor cells, collected 180 days after TCRalphabeta/CD19-depleted stem cell transplant. These receptors came from a girl under three years old who had a stem cell transplant for combined immunodeficiency, so the T cells may come from the graft donor.

This clonotype was seen only a few times. This chain links TRBV5-6 with TRBJ2-7; D might be TRBD1 (5 bases). The V end was cut by 3 bases, the J end by 3 bases, with 13 bases between. Germline values: CDR1 SGHDT, CDR2 YYEEEE. CDR3 length: 14 amino acids. CDR3 in amino acids: CASSSVGQGYEQYF. CDR3 bases: TGTGCCAGCAGCTCGGTGGGCCAGGGCTACGAGCAGTACTTC.

Ten or more counts support this clonotype. Compared with germline, one end of the junction differs, possibly owing to a read error. V gene TRBV28 combines with J gene TRBJ1-1; TRBD1 aligns across 7 bases. The CDR3 totals 12 residues. Looked up from germline, CDR1 is MDHEN and CDR2 is SYDVKM. CDR3 sequence reads: CASRQGGTEAFF. In DNA, the CDR3 is TGTGCAAGCAGACAGGGTGGAACTGAAGCTTTCTTT.

The table lists this clonotype with a few counts. The chain links TRBV7-8 to TRBJ2-2, with D perhaps being TRBD1 or TRBD2 (5 bases each). The CDR3 consists of 16 residues. Germline-derived CDR1 and CDR2 are SGHVS and FQNEAQ. V lost 1 base, J lost 6 bases, and 15 bases lay in between. The CDR3 protein is CASSLVGTRGPGELFF. CDR3 sequence (DNA): TGTGCCAGCAGCTTAGTTGGGACCCGGGGCCCCGGGGAGCTGTTTTTT.

The V and J genes are TRBV4-3 and TRBJ2-1, with 9 bases identical to TRBD2. Germline assignment: CDR1 LGHNA and CDR2 YSLEER. The CDR3 covers 20 residues. With 1 base clipped from V and 0 bases from J, the junction kept 13 bases outside the gene matches. CDR3 protein: CASSQGSSAGGGLSYNEQFF. Written as DNA, the CDR3 is TGCGCCAGCAGCCAAGGTTCGTCGGCGGGGGGGGGCCTCTCCTACAATGAGCAGTTCTTC.

The chain uses TRBV18 and TRBJ2-6, with a tentative D call TRBD1 (5 bases). Germline V gives CDR1 KGHSH, CDR2 LQKENI. The CDR3 consists of 13 residues. Trimming removed 3 bases at V and 5 bases at J, with 5 bases between. As DNA, the CDR3 is TGTGCCAGCTCACCGGACAGGGCCAACGTCCTGACTTTC. This translates into CASSPDRANVLTF.

V gene TRBV12-5 combines with J gene TRBJ2-2, with 13 bases aligning to TRBD2. V shed 4 bases, J shed 3 bases, and the junction held 8 bases outside the gene matches. The CDR3 is 18 residues long. The germline V gene encodes CDR1 LGHNT and CDR2 FRNRAP. DNA of the CDR3: TGTGCTAGTGGTTGGGGTCACGGACTAGCGGGGGACACCGGGGAGCTGTTTTTT. As protein: CASGWGHGLAGDTGELFF.

This clonotype was seen more than once but under ten times. The V and J genes are TRBV28 and TRBJ2-3; 8 bases are a match to TRBD2. Germline CDR1 and CDR2: MDHEN and SYDVKM. V dropped 5 bases and J dropped 1; count of bases not matched to a gene: 11. CDR3 length: 17 residues. This CDR3 reads CASSHYPIAGRTDTQYF. The DNA of the CDR3 is TGTGCCAGCAGTCATTACCCCATAGCGGGGCGCACAGATACGCAGTATTTT. Variable domain in full (rest from reference TRBV28 and TRBJ2-3): DVKVTQSSRYLVKRTGEKVFLECVQDMDHENMFWYRQDPGLGLRLIYFSYDVKMKEKGDIPEGYSVSREKKERFSLILESASTNQTSMYLCASSHYPIAGRTDTQYFGPGTRLTVL.

A few counts support this clonotype. The rearrangement uses TRBV12-3 or TRBV12-4 and TRBJ2-5; the match to TRBD1 covers 9 bases. The CDR3 runs to 14 residues. V gave up 3 bases and J gave up 7 bases; unmatched junction bases: 6. CDR3 DNA sequence: TGTGCCAGCAGTTTCGACAGGGGGTCGACGACCCAGTACTTC. Translating it yields CASSFDRGSTTQYF.

This clonotype has just a few counts. This chain links TRBV6-2 or TRBV6-3 with TRBJ1-5; no firm D call. Between the trimmed V and J ends, which lost 6 bases and 0 bases, there was a span of 12 bases. The germline V gene has CDR1 MNHEY and CDR2 SVGEGT. The CDR3 totals 15 residues. The CDR3 here is CASRQKFYSNQPQHF. The DNA of the CDR3 is TGTGCCAGCAGACAGAAGTTTTATAGCAATCAGCCCCAGCATTTT.

In the case of this clonotype: A single base separates this from a much larger clone, so it may be a read error. CDR3 sequence: CASSLGWGSYYEQFF. CDR3 sequence (DNA): TGCGCCAGCAGCTTGGGCTGGGGCTCCTACTATGAGCAGTTCTTC. The chain joins TRBV5-1 to TRBJ2-1, with D possibly matching TRBD1 (5 bases). The CDR3 sequence is 15 residues long. The V gene's germline CDR1 is SGHRS and CDR2 YFSETQ.

This rearrangement joins TRBV11-2 to TRBJ1-6, with D possibly TRBD1 on 6 matching bases. The CDR3 totals 13 residues. V was pared by 5 bases and J by 12 bases, with 14 bases between. Germline-derived CDR1 and CDR2 are SGHAT and FQNNGV. The CDR3 DNA reads TGTGCCAGCAGCACCCCCAGGGGAGGACCCCTCCACTTT. This sequence encodes CASSTPRGGPLHF.

The genes are TRBV12-3 or TRBV12-4 and TRBJ2-7, with TRBD1 matching over 8 bases. V shed 4 bases, J shed 0 bases, and the junction held 8 bases outside the gene matches. The length of the CDR3 is 16 residues. CDR3 in amino acids: CASSSPRGLSSYEQYF. In DNA form, the CDR3 reads TGTGCCAGCAGTTCCCCCAGGGGGCTTAGCTCCTACGAGCAGTACTTC.

This clonotype was seen a handful of times. The rearrangement joins TRBV20-1 to TRBJ1-4; 8 bases agree with TRBD1. The CDR3 covers 15 residues. CDR1 and CDR2 (germline): DFQATT, SNEGSKA (reference sequence). The V gene end was trimmed by 1 base and the J gene end by 6 bases; junction bases not matched to a gene: 7. CDR3 residues: CSARAMTGADEKLFF. In nucleotides, the CDR3 is TGCAGTGCTAGAGCGATGACAGGGGCGGATGAAAAACTGTTTTTT.